Following are 21 T cell receptor beta chains from one sample sequenced in a study of breast tumors, draining lymph nodes, adjacent tissues. Using its own MiXCR run on the multiplex PCR reads, TCRdb lists one record per CDR3 protein. The sample lists approximately 130,000 distinct CDR3 sequences; approximately 22% were seen once. Samples came from axillary lymph nodes draining the breast cancer. Sequenced: axillary lymph node tissue. The origin of the receptors is a female donor with breast cancer. Some clones in this sample may be carry-over from other donors' samples.

This clonotype was detected ten times or more. V gene TRBV5-1 combines with J gene TRBJ2-5, with 9 bases fitting TRBD1. The V gene end was trimmed by 6 bases and the J gene end by 3 bases; junction bases not matched to a gene: 6. Germline V gene data show CDR1 as SGHRS and CDR2 as YFSETQ. The CDR3 covers 14 residues. For the CDR3, the DNA is TGCGCCAGCAAAAAGACAGGGGGGGAAGAGACCCAGTACTTC. Protein: CASKKTGGEETQYF.

This clonotype was detected a few times. The chain combines TRBV5-6 with TRBJ2-7; D gene unclear. Trimming pared 7 bases from V and 4 bases from J, leaving 18 bases between. Germline V gene sequence: CDR1 SGHDT, CDR2 YYEEEE. The CDR3 loop spans 14 amino acids. CDR3 protein: CASSFSVGEYEQYF. In DNA, the CDR3 is TGTGCCAGCTCGTTCTCGGTTGGGGAATACGAGCAGTACTTC.

The table lists this clonotype with many counts. The gene calls are TRBV18 and TRBJ2-5; 9 bases are shared with TRBD2. Germline values: CDR1 KGHSH, CDR2 LQKENI. J gave up 5 bases and V 2 bases, and 9 bases lay outside the gene matches. This CDR3 is 16 amino acids long. CDR3 in DNA: TGTGCCAGCTCACCAGGCGTAGCGGGAGTCCGGGAGACCCAGTACTTC. Protein: CASSPGVAGVRETQYF.

This clonotype was counted at least ten times. The chain links TRBV29-1 to TRBJ2-1, with 8 bases lining up with TRBD1. The CDR3 is 14 amino acids. Germline CDR1 is SQVTM and CDR2 is ANQGSEA. Trimming cost V 5 bases and J 8 bases; bases outside gene matches: 11. In nucleotides, the CDR3 is TGCAGCGTTAAGGACAGGGCGGGACTCGATGAGCAGTTCTTC. Protein sequence: CSVKDRAGLDEQFF.

Concerning this clonotype: A much larger clonotype is one base distant, so this may be a read error. CDR3 in amino acids: CSVGGLAGSHEQYF. The CDR3 DNA reads as TGCAGCGTCGGGGGGCTAGCGGGATCCCACGAGCAGTACTTC. This sequence joins TRBV29-1 and TRBJ2-7, with 9 bases that match TRBD2. This CDR3 has 14 residues. Germline values: CDR1 SQVTM, CDR2 ANQGSEA. The junction had 11 bases not matched to a gene; V was cut back by 6 bases and J by 5 bases.

This clonotype has at least ten counts. The chain carries TRBV5-8 and TRBJ2-7; 11 nucleotides agree with TRBD1. The trim removed 3 bases at V and 3 bases at J, leaving 5 bases unmatched. Germline V gene lookup returns CDR1 SGHTS and CDR2 YDEGEE. The CDR3 spans 15 residues. The CDR3 nucleotides read TGTGCCAGCAGCTACGGGACAGGGGGTAGCTACGAGCAGTACTTC. This codes for CASSYGTGGSYEQYF.

This clonotype was recorded many times. The chain has TRBV6-1 and TRBJ2-7; 7 bases align to TRBD1. V dropped 7 bases and J dropped 6; count of bases not matched to a gene: 6. The CDR3 runs to 12 residues. Germline loops: CDR1 MNHNS, CDR2 SASEGT. In DNA form, the CDR3 reads TGTGCCAGCACTCCGACAGGGTTCGAGCAGTACTTC. Protein: CASTPTGFEQYF.

On this clonotype itself: This may come from a read error, since a much larger clone is one base off. The chain is built from TRBV7-9 and TRBJ2-2, with a tentative D call TRBD2 (5 bases). Germline assignment: CDR1 SEHNR and CDR2 FQNEAQ (reference sequence). This CDR3 spans 14 amino acids. The CDR3 sequence: CASSLTTGTGELLF. The CDR3 nucleotides are TGTGCCAGCAGCTTAACTACGGGCACCGGGGAGCTGCTTTTT.

This clonotype appeared many times. This chain links TRBV20-1 with TRBJ2-3; 10 positions match TRBD2. CDR3 length: 15 amino acids. J gave up 4 bases and V 0 bases, and 4 bases lay outside the gene matches. The V gene's germline CDR1 is DFQATT and CDR2 SNEGSKA (reference sequence). CDR3 coding DNA: TGCAGTGCTAGAGAGCCTAGCGGGAGCCCAGATACGCAGTATTTT. Its translation is CSAREPSGSPDTQYF.

The sample holds many counts of this clonotype. The genes are TRBV20-1 and TRBJ1-5; D is possibly TRBD1 (6 bases). The CDR3 length is 14 residues. V gave up 5 bases and J gave up 2 bases, with 13 bases separating them. Germline values: CDR1 DFQATT, CDR2 SNEGSKA (reference sequence). The CDR3 nucleotides are TGCAGTGCTCTGGACAGAATTCGCAATCAGCCCCAGCATTTT. Translating it yields CSALDRIRNQPQHF.

There are many counts of this clonotype. This rearrangement joins TRBV6-1 to TRBJ1-2; TRBD1 aligns across 9 bases. From germline, CDR1 is MNHNS and CDR2 SASEGT. This CDR3 comprises 19 residues. V gave up 0 bases and J gave up 0 bases; unmatched junction bases: 11. In DNA form, the CDR3 reads TGTGCCAGCAGTGAAGCGGTTTGGACAGGGGACCTCGCTAACTATGGCTACACCTTC. As protein: CASSEAVWTGDLANYGYTF.

This clonotype was observed many times. The chain employs TRBV6-4 and TRBJ2-1, with TRBD1 as a possible D gene (5 bases). Per the germline V gene, CDR1 is MRHNA and CDR2 is SNTAGT. Deletions cut 6 bases from V and 4 bases from J, with 13 bases between. The CDR3 consists of 14 residues. DNA of the CDR3: TGTGCCAGCAGCAAAGGGGAAGAATACAATGAGCAGTTCTTC. The encoded protein is CASSKGEEYNEQFF.

This clonotype was seen ten or more times. This chain uses TRBV28 with TRBJ1-2, with D maybe TRBD1 (5 bases). V dropped 2 bases and J dropped 7 bases, with 14 bases sitting between them. The CDR3 sequence is 14 residues long. CDR1 MDHEN and CDR2 SYDVKM come from the germline V gene. The CDR3 DNA reads TGTGCCAGCAGTTTAGGCGGGGCGAGGATTGGCTACACCTTC. Translation gives CASSLGGARIGYTF.

Ten or more counts support this clonotype. V usage is TRBV28 and J usage is TRBJ2-7; D is uncertain. This CDR3 comprises 14 residues. Germline CDR1 reads MDHEN; CDR2 reads SYDVKM. Trimming removed 2 bases from V and 2 bases from J, with 10 bases in between. The CDR3 DNA follows: TGTGCCAGCAGTTTAAATACGCCACCCTACGAGCAGTACTTC. It codes for CASSLNTPPYEQYF.

This clonotype was seen ten or more times. The chain employs TRBV29-1 and TRBJ1-2; D not resolved. CDR1 is SQVTM and CDR2 is ANQGSEA in the germline V gene. The V end was cut by 4 bases, the J end by 8 bases, with 20 bases between. The CDR3 has 14 residues. The CDR3 DNA is TGCAGCGTTGGTTCGGGTCGAATTGCCTCCGGCTACACCTTC. This encodes CSVGSGRIASGYTF.

V usage is TRBV7-2 and J usage is TRBJ1-1; 7 positions agree with TRBD1. CDR3 length: 13 residues. Per the germline V gene, CDR1 is SGHTA and CDR2 is FQGNSA. Germline trimming cut 4 bases from V and 8 bases from J; bases unmatched to any gene: 7. The CDR3 protein is CASSSRQGGEAFF. The DNA of the CDR3 is TGTGCCAGCAGCTCAAGACAGGGCGGAGAAGCTTTCTTT.

In this sample, this clonotype turned up many times. The V and J genes are TRBV7-8 and TRBJ2-7; the D gene could be TRBD1 or TRBD2 (5 bases each). The CDR3 extends over 16 amino acids. Germline CDR1 is SGHVS and CDR2 is FQNEAQ. V was clipped by 2 bases and J by 3 bases, with 17 bases between them. The DNA for the CDR3 is TGTGCCAGCAGCTTAAGGTTTAGGGGAGCGAGCTACGAGCAGTACTTC. It specifies CASSLRFRGASYEQYF.

The sample holds a few counts of this clonotype. This chain joins TRBV5-4 and TRBJ2-3, with D tentatively TRBD2 (6 bases). V was pared by 0 bases and J by 4 bases, with 12 bases between. The CDR3 runs to 15 residues. Germline V lookup: CDR1 SGHNT, CDR2 YYREEE (reference sequence). The CDR3 is CASSLASGGPDTQYF. In DNA, the CDR3 is TGTGCCAGCAGCTTGGCATCCGGGGGTCCAGATACGCAGTATTTT.

At least ten counts were recorded for this clonotype. The rearrangement uses TRBV7-8 and TRBJ2-7, with 9 bases identical to TRBD2. The V gene end was trimmed by 1 base and the J gene end by 3 bases; junction bases not matched to a gene: 10. Germline V gene lookup returns CDR1 SGHVS and CDR2 FQNEAQ. This CDR3 comprises 17 residues. The CDR3 nucleotides read TGTGCCAGCAGCTTAGTTTGGAGCGGGAGGAACCGCTACGAGCAGTACTTC. This sequence encodes CASSLVWSGRNRYEQYF.

Turning to this clonotype: A much bigger clone sits one base away, suggesting this may be a read error. CDR3: CASSEASGTDRQYF. CDR3 bases: TGTGCCAGCAGTGAGGCTAGCGGCACAGATAGGCAGTATTTT. This chain connects TRBV2 to TRBJ2-3; TRBD2 matches at 7 bases. Per the germline V gene, CDR1 is SNHLY and CDR2 is FYNNEI. The CDR3 covers 14 residues.

This clonotype was detected many times. V and J are TRBV5-5 and TRBJ1-2; D call uncertain. Germline V gene sequence: CDR1 SGHKS, CDR2 YYEKEE (reference sequence). Deletions cut 7 bases from V and 3 bases from J, with 13 bases between. There are 13 residues in the CDR3. The DNA for the CDR3 is TGTGCCAGCCGGGTCACAAGCGACTATGGCTACACCTTC. This encodes CASRVTSDYGYTF.